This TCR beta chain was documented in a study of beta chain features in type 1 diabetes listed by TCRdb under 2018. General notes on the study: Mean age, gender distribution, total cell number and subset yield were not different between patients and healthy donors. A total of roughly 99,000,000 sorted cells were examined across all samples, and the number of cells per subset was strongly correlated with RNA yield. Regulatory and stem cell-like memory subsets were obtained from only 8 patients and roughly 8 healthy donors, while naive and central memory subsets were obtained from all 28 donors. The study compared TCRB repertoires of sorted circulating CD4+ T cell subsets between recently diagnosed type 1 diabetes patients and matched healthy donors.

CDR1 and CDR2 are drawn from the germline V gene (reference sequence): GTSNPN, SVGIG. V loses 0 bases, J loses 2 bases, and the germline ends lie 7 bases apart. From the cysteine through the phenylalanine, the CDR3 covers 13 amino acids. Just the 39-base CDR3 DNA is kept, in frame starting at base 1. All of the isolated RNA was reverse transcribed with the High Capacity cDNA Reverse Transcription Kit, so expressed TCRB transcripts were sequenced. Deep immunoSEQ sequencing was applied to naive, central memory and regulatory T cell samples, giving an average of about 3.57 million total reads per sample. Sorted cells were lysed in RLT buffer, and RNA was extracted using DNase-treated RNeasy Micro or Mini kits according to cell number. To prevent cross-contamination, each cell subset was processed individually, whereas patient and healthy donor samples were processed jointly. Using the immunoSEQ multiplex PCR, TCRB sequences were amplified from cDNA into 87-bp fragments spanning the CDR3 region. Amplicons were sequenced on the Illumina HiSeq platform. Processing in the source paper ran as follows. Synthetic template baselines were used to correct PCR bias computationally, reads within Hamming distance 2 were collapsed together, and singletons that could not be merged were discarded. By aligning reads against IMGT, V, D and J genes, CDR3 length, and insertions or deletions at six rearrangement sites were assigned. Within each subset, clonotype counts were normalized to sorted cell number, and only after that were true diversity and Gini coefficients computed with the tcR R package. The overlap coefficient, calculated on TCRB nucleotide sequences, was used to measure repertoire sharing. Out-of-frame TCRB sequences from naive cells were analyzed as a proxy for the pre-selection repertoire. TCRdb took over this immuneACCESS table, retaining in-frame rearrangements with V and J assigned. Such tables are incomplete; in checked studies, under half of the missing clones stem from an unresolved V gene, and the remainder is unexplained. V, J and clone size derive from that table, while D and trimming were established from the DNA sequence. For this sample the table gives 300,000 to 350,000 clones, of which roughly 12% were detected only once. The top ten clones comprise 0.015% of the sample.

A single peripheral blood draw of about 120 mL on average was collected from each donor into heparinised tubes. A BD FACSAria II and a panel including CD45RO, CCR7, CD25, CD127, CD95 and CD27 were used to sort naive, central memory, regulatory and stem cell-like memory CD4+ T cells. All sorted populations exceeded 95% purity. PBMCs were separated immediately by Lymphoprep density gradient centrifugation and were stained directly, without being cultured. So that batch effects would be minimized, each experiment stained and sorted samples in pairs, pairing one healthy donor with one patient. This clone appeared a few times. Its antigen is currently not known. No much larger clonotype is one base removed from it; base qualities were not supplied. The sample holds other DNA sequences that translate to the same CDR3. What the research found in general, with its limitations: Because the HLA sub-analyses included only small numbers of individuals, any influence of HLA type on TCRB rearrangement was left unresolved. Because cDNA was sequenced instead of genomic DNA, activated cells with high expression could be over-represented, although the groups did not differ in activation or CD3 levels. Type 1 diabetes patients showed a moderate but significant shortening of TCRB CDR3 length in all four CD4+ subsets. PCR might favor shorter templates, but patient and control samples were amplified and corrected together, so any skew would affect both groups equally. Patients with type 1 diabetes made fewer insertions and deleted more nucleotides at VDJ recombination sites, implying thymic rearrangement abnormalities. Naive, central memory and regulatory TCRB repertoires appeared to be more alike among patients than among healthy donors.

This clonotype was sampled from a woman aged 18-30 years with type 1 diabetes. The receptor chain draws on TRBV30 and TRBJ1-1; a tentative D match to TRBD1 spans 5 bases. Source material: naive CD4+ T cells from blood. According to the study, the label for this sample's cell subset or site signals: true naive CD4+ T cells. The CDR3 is CAWSVQENTEAFF. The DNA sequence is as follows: TGTGCCTGGAGTGTACAGGAAAACACTGAAGCTTTCTTT. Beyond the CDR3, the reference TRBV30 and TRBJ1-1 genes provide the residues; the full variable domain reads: SQTIHQWPATLVQPVGSPLSLECTVEGTSNPNLYWYRQAAGRGLQLLFYSVGIGQISSEVPQNLSASRPQDRQFILSSKKLLLSDSGFYLCAWSVQENTEAFFGQGTRLTVV.